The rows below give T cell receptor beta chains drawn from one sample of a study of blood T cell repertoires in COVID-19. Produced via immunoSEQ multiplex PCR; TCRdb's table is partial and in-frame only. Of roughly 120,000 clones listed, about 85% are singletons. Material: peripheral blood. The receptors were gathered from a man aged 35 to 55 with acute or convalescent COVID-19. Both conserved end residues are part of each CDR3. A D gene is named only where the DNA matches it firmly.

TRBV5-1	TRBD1	CASSSTGADTEAFF
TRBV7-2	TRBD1	CASTSGTGQGSPLHF
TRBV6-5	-	CATQRTENSPLHF
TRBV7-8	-	CASSLVLSNEQYF
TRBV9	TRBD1	CASSVAVTGDNGYTF
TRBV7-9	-	CASSSTTGTDTQYF
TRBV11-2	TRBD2	CASSLVAGLAGFRNIQYF
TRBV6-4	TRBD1	CASSLVWDRVWEKLFF
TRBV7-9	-	CASSLGVAGTDTQYF
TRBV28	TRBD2	CASSLWASGRTNEQFF
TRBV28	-	CASSLPGMNTEAFF
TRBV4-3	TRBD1	CASSPGTGGGNNEQFF
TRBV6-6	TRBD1	CASDDRGPAFTF
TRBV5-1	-	CASSPRGYSTDTQYF
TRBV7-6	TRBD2	CASSSRGLASGDTQYF
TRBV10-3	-	CAISARQESDGGYTF
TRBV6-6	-	CASRVLHEQYF
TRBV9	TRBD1	CASSVAPRGQYSNQPQHF
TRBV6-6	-	CASSYYQGPEAFF
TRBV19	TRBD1	CASSARQGRGEKLFF
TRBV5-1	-	CASSAQPGGNQPQHF
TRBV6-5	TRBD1	CASSLGQVGNTIYF
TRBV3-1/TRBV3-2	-	CASSQEMGGVYEQYF
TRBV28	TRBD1	CASGTGTNSPLHF
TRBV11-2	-	CASSLVPGRQFF
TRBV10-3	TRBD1	CAAKGQASSGNTIYF
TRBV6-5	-	CASSYSTATYNEQFF
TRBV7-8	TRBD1	CASSNRQGAPYNEQFF
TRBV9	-	CASSVVGYGYTF
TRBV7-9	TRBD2	CASRATSGGAQTQYF
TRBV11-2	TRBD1	CASIKGQGWTEAFF
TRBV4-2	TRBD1	CASSQVRGQGANEQYF
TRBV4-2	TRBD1	CASSRDRVSSGNTIYF
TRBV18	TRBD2	CASSPLGSGDSYEQYF
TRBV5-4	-	CASSGGVTDTQYF
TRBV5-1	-	CASSLVQVNTEAFF
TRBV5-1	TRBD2	CASSLRAGGPSAIYNEQFF
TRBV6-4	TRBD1	CASSEGQGNYGYTF
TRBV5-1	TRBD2	CASSPTTGGAVSEQFF
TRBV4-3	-	CASSQETLTASGNTIYF
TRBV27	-	CASSPRRGGSDTQYF
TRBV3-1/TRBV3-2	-	CASSQELMTVGNQPQHF
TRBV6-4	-	CASIGGAMGRNHYEQYF
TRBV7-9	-	CASSLTSLPGIVSYEQYF
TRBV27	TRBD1	CASSPADRGHGQPQHF
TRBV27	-	CASSSLRGGANEKLFF
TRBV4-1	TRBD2	CASSRIAGTPSYEQYF
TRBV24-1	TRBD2	CATSDPTSGRPGANVLTF
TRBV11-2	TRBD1	CASSTDRTGGTYEQYF
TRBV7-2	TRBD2	CASSLDSPAGGRQTQYF